This T cell receptor (beta chain) emerged from a study of blood T cell repertoires in COVID-19. CDR1 is SGHTA, CDR2 FQGNSA, per germline. The CDR3 has 16 residues. Trimming removed 5 bases at V and 6 bases at J, with 20 bases between. Ages ranged from about 18 to 89 years, with residence in fewer than 25 US areas. No more than 2 weeks before study entry, exposed participants had met a case of COVID-19. As handled by the study authors: The authors estimated nucleated cell counts from reference gene primer amplification. Data came from immunoSEQ multiplex PCR; TCRdb stores just in-frame clones and leaves some out. That table is the source of V, J and clone size, and D and trimming were worked out from the DNA. The sample holds roughly 240,000 clones, about 80% seen once.

This receptor was obtained from a woman between 35 and 50 years old who had been exposed to COVID-19. The rearrangement links TRBV7-2 to TRBJ1-5; possible D gene TRBD1, 6 bases. The sequencing input was PBMCs or T cells enriched from blood (not recorded which). The CDR3 sequence is CASSVDVLGGGQPQHF. CDR3 nucleotides: TGTGCCAGCAGCGTAGACGTCCTAGGGGGTGGTCAGCCCCAGCATTTT. The whole variable domain, remainder taken from reference TRBV7-2 and TRBJ1-5, is GAGVSQSPSNKVTEKGKDVELRCDPISGHTALYWYRQSLGQGLEFLIYFQGNSAPDKSGLPSDRFSAERTGGSVSTLTIQRTQQEDSAVYLCASSVDVLGGGQPQHFGDGTRLSIL.